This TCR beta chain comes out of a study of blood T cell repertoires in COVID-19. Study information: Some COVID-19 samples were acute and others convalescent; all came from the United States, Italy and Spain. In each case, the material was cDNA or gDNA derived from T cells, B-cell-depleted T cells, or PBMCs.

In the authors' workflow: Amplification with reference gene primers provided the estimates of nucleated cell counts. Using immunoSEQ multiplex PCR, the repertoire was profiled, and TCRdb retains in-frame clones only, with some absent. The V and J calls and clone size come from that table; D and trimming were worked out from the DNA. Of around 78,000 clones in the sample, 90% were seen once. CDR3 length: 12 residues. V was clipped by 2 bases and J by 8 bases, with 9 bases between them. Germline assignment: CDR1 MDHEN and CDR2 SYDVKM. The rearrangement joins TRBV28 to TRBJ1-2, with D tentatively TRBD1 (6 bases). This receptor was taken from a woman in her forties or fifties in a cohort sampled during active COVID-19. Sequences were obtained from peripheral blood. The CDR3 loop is CASSLQGIGYTF. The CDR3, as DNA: TGTGCCAGCAGTTTACAGGGGATCGGCTACACCTTC.